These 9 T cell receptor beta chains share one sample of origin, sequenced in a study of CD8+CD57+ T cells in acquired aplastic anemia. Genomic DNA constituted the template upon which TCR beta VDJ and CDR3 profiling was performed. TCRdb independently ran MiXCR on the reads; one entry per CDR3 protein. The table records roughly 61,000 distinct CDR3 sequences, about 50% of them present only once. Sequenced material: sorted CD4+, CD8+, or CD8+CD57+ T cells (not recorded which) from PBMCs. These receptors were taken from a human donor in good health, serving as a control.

The CDR3 region is CASSLVFYEQYF. The CDR3, as DNA: TGTGCCAGCAGCCTGGTGTTCTACGAGCAGTACTTC. The chain links TRBV9 to TRBJ2-7; D gene uncertain. Germline V gene lookup returns CDR1 SGDLS and CDR2 YYNGEE. This CDR3 has 12 residues. Trimming left V 4 bases short and J 3 bases short, with 8 bases between. The whole variable domain, filled in from reference TRBV9 and TRBJ2-7, reads DSGVTQTPKHLITATGQRVTLRCSPRSGDLSVYWYQQSLDQGLQFLIQYYNGEERAKGNILERFSAQQFPDLHSELNLSSLELGDSALYFCASSLVFYEQYFGPGTRLTVT.

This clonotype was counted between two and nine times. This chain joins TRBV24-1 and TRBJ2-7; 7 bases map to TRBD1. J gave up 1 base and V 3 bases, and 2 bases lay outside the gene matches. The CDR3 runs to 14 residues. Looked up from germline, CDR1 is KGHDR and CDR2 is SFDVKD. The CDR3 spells CATSDTDRSYEQYF. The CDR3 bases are TGTGCCACCAGTGATACGGACAGGTCCTACGAGCAGTACTTC.

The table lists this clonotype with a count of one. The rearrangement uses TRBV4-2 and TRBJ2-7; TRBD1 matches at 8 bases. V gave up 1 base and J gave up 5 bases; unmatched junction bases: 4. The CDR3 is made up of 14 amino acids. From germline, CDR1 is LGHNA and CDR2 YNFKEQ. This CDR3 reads CASSQGVTGDEQYF. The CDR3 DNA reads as TGTGCCAGCAGCCAAGGAGTGACAGGGGACGAGCAGTACTTC.

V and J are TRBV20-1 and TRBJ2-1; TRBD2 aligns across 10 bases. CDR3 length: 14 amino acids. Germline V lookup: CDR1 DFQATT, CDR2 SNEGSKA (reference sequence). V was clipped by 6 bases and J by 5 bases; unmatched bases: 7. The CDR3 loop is CSAPKGLANNEQFF. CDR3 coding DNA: TGCAGTGCCCCGAAGGGACTAGCGAACAATGAGCAGTTCTTC.

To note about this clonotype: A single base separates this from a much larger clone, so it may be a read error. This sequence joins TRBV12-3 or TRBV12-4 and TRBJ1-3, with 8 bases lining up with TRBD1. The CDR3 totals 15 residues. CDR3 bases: TGTGCCAGCAGTCGCACAGGGGGTTTGGGAAACGCCATATATTTT. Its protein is CASSRTGGLGNAIYF.

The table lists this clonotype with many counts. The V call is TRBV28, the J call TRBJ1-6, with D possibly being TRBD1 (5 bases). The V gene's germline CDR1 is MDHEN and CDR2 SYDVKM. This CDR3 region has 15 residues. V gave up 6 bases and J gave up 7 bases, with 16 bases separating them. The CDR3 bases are TGTGCCAGCAGATCGGGGCTGGGTTTGAATTCACCCCTCCACTTT. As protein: CASRSGLGLNSPLHF.

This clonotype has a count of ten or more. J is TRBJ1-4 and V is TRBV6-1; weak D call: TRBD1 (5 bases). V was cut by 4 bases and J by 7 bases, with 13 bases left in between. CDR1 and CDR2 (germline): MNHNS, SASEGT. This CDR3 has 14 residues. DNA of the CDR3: TGTGCCAGCAGTGCGACTAGGGGAGGTGAAAAACTGTTTTTT. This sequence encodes CASSATRGGEKLFF.

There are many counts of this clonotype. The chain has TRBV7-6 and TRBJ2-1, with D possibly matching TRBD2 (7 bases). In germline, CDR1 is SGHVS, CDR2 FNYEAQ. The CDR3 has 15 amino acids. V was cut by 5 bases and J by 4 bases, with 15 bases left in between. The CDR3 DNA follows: TGTGCCAGCAGCAAGAGCGGGACAAAATACAATGAGCAGTTCTTC. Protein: CASSKSGTKYNEQFF.

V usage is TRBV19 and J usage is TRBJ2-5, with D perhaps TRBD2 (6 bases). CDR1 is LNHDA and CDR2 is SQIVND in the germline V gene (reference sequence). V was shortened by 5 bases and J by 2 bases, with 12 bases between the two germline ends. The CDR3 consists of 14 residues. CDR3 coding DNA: TGTGCCAGTAGTCTGGACGGGACTCAAGAGACCCAGTACTTC. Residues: CASSLDGTQETQYF.